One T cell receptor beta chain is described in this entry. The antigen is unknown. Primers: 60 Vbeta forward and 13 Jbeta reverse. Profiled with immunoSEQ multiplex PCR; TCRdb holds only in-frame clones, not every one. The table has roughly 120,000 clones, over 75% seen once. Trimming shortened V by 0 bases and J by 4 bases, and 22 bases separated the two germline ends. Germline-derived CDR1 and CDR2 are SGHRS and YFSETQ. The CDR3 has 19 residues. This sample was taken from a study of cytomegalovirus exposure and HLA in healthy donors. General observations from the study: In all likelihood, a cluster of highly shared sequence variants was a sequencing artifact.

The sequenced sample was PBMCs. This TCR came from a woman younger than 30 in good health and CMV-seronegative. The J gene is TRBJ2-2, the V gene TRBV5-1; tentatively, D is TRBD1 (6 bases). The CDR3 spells CASSLASMRNRVATGELFF. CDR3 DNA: TGCGCCAGCAGCTTGGCCTCGATGCGAAACAGGGTGGCCACCGGGGAGCTGTTTTTT.